The next 29 T cell receptor beta chains were all read from a single sample in a study of blood T cell repertoires in COVID-19. TCRdb keeps only in-frame clones here, not all; method: immunoSEQ multiplex PCR. The sample lists 350,000 or so clones, 88% occurring once. The sample taken for sequencing was PBMCs or T cells enriched from blood (not recorded which). The receptor set was obtained from a woman younger than 45 who had been exposed to COVID-19.

This clone was seen once. The chain carries TRBV19 and TRBJ1-4; D is unresolved. Germline V gene sequence: CDR1 LNHDA, CDR2 SQIVND (reference sequence). The CDR3 has 14 amino acids. V dropped 3 bases and J dropped 2 bases, with 7 bases sitting between them. The CDR3 spells CASSIGRTNEKLFF. In DNA form, the CDR3 reads TGTGCCAGTAGTATCGGGAGGACTAATGAAAAACTGTTTTTT.

V usage is TRBV7-2 and J usage is TRBJ1-1, with D possibly TRBD1 on 5 matching bases. The CDR3 sequence is 14 residues long. The ends were cut back, 8 bases at V and 1 base at J, with 14 bases in the middle. The V gene's germline CDR1 is SGHTA and CDR2 FQGNSA. This CDR3 reads CASQRGVGNTEAFF. The CDR3 DNA reads TGTGCCAGCCAACGGGGGGTCGGGAACACTGAAGCTTTCTTT.

CDR3: CARGGGPQETQYF. The CDR3 DNA sequence: TGTGCCAGGGGGGGAGGGCCCCAAGAGACCCAGTACTTC. The V and J genes are TRBV27 and TRBJ2-5, with TRBD2 matching over 7 bases. After removal of 9 bases from V and 1 base from J, the junction contained 5 bases not matched to a gene. This CDR3 has 13 residues. Germline values: CDR1 MNHEY, CDR2 SMNVEV (reference sequence).

The genes are TRBV10-1 and TRBJ2-7; 7 bases are shared with TRBD1. The CDR3 extends over 13 amino acids. Germline CDR1 reads WNHNN; CDR2 reads SYGVQD (reference sequence). J lost 1 base, V lost 6 bases, and 3 bases had no gene match. Here the CDR3 reads CASSRDRSYEQYF. CDR3 coding DNA: TGCGCCAGCAGCCGGGACAGATCCTACGAGCAGTACTTC.

Only a few counts were recorded for this clone. The V call is TRBV29-1, the J call TRBJ2-1; 10 positions match TRBD1. Germline V gives CDR1 SQVTM, CDR2 ANQGSEA. The CDR3 loop spans 14 amino acids. V lost 7 bases and J lost 4; bases outside the gene matches: 7. CDR3 coding DNA: TGCAGCGAGCGACCGGGACAGGGGTACAATGAGCAGTTCTTC. It specifies CSERPGQGYNEQFF.

The chain carries TRBV19 and TRBJ1-1; D may be TRBD1 (5 bases). The V gene's germline CDR1 is LNHDA and CDR2 SQIVND (reference sequence). The V end lost 1 base, the J end lost 0 bases, and 9 bases lay between the germline ends. The length of the CDR3 is 15 residues. In DNA, the CDR3 is TGTGCCAGTAGTATAGGGGGACTAATGAACACTGAAGCTTTCTTT. It codes for CASSIGGLMNTEAFF.

Turning to this clone: Compared with germline, one end of the junction differs, possibly owing to a read error. The V and J genes are TRBV4-2 and TRBJ1-2; weak D call: TRBD1 (5 bases). Germline CDR1 is LGHNA and CDR2 is YNFKEQ. This CDR3 is built from 14 residues. The CDR3: CASSQEGRDRGVDF. CDR3 nucleotide sequence: TGTGCCAGCAGCCAAGAGGGGCGGGACCGGGGAGTAGACTTC.

The gene calls are TRBV5-1 and TRBJ2-2; D may be TRBD2 (5 bases). CDR3 length: 18 amino acids. V gave up 2 bases and J gave up 1 base, with 18 bases separating them. Per germline, CDR1 SGHRS and CDR2 YFSETQ. DNA for the CDR3: TGCGCCAGCAGCTTCGAAGTAGCGAGAGATCTGAACACCGGGGAGCTGTTTTTT. This encodes CASSFEVARDLNTGELFF.

This chain uses TRBV5-4 with TRBJ1-3; TRBD1 agrees at 7 bases. With V trimmed by 1 base and J by 2 bases, 3 bases remained unmatched. The CDR3 has 15 amino acids. CDR1 is SGHNT and CDR2 is YYREEE in the germline V gene (reference sequence). The CDR3 sequence: CASSLWTGTGNTIYF. The CDR3 DNA is TGTGCCAGCAGCTTGTGGACAGGAACTGGAAACACCATATATTTT.

The chain combines TRBV21-1 with TRBJ2-4; whether TRBD2, the table's D call, matches the DNA was not checked. TRBV21-1 is a known pseudogene. This CDR3 is built from 17 residues. CDR3 sequence reads: CASSKVLSGRIGNIQYF. The CDR3 DNA follows: TGTGCCAGCAGCAAAGTTTTGAGCGGGAGAATCGGCAACATTCAGTACTTC.

This clone was counted a single time. V gene TRBV27 combines with J gene TRBJ2-1; TRBD1 matches 9 bases. Germline loops: CDR1 MNHEY, CDR2 SMNVEV (reference sequence). This CDR3 has 13 residues. V gave up 8 bases and J gave up 7 bases; unmatched junction bases: 6. The CDR3 nucleotides read TGTGCCAGCCGAGGACAGGGGCGGAATGAGCAGTTCTTC. Its translation is CASRGQGRNEQFF.

The genes are TRBV30 and TRBJ1-6, with TRBD1 matching over 7 bases. The J segment lost 7 bases and the V segment lost 5 bases, leaving 8 bases of the junction unmatched. CDR1 GTSNPN and CDR2 SVGIG come from the germline V gene (reference sequence). The CDR3 covers 14 residues. CDR3 in amino acids: CAWDASGQNSPLHF. The CDR3 DNA follows: TGTGCCTGGGATGCCTCGGGACAGAATTCACCCCTCCACTTT. Full variable domain (rest looked up from reference TRBV30 and TRBJ1-6): SQTIHQWPATLVQPVGSPLSLECTVEGTSNPNLYWYRQAAGRGLQLLFYSVGIGQISSEVPQNLSASRPQDRQFILSSKKLLLSDSGFYLCAWDASGQNSPLHFGNGTRLTVT.

The chain has TRBV5-6 and TRBJ1-5; 7 bases align to TRBD1. Germline-derived CDR1 and CDR2 are SGHDT and YYEEEE. The CDR3 extends over 14 amino acids. V lost 2 bases, J lost 9 bases, and 8 bases stayed unmatched. CDR3 region: CASSLGGGSRPQHF. Here the CDR3 DNA reads TGTGCCAGCAGCTTAGGAGGGGGCAGTCGGCCCCAGCATTTT. Drawing the rest from reference TRBV5-6 and TRBJ1-5, the complete variable domain is DAGVTQSPTHLIKTRGQQVTLRCSPKSGHDTVSWYQQALGQGPQFIFQYYEEEERQRGNFPDRFSGHQFPNYSSELNVNALLLGDSALYLCASSLGGGSRPQHFGDGTRLSIL.

V and J are TRBV28 and TRBJ1-1; D possibly corresponds to TRBD1 (6 bases). In germline, CDR1 is MDHEN, CDR2 SYDVKM. Trimming left V 2 bases short and J 1 base short, with 14 bases between. This CDR3 is built from 16 residues. The CDR3 nucleotides read TGTGCCAGCAGTTTAGCGCAGGGACAAGAGAACACTGAAGCTTTCTTT. Its translation is CASSLAQGQENTEAFF.

CDR3 in amino acids: CASSIVGRLAETYNEQFF. CDR3 in DNA: TGTGCCAGTAGTATAGTAGGGAGACTAGCGGAGACGTACAATGAGCAGTTCTTC. The chain recombines TRBV19 with TRBJ2-1; 9 nucleotides align to TRBD2. The CDR3 totals 18 residues. CDR1 LNHDA and CDR2 SQIVND come from the germline V gene (reference sequence). V gave up 1 base and J gave up 4 bases; unmatched junction bases: 11. Supplemented by reference TRBV19 and TRBJ2-1, the full variable domain reads DGGITQSPKYLFRKEGQNVTLSCEQNLNHDAMYWYRQDPGQGLRLIYYSQIVNDFQKGDIAEGYSVSREKKESFPLTVTSAQKNPTAFYLCASSIVGRLAETYNEQFFGPGTRLTVL.

V gene TRBV3-1 (or the pseudogene TRBV3-2) combines with J gene TRBJ2-1, with 12 nucleotides matching TRBD2. The V segment lost 6 bases and the J segment 7 bases; nucleotides outside the gene matches: 7. This CDR3 spans 15 amino acids. CDR1 is LGHDT and CDR2 is YNNKEL in the germline V gene (reference sequence). The CDR3 here is CASSRLAGGPNEQFF. In DNA, the CDR3 is TGTGCCAGCAGTCGGCTAGCGGGAGGGCCGAATGAGCAGTTCTTC.

This clone was observed a few times. The same CDR3 is also encoded by other DNA sequences in this sample. V gene TRBV5-1 combines with J gene TRBJ1-4; TRBD1 matches at 8 bases. The CDR3 is 14 residues long. Per the germline V gene, CDR1 is SGHRS and CDR2 is YFSETQ. Trimming at V came to 0 bases and at J to 5 bases, leaving 0 bases not matched to a gene. CDR3 residues: CASSLGQGNEKLFF. The CDR3 DNA reads as TGCGCCAGCAGCTTGGGACAGGGGAATGAAAAACTGTTTTTT.

This chain joins TRBV15 and TRBJ2-5; 8 bases line up with TRBD1. This CDR3 is built from 15 residues. V lost 0 bases, J lost 4 bases, and 4 bases stayed unmatched. Germline V CDR1 and CDR2: LNHNV, YYDKDF (reference sequence). CDR3: CATSRDGGQGETQYF. The CDR3 bases are TGTGCCACCAGCAGAGATGGAGGACAGGGAGAGACCCAGTACTTC.

CDR3 DNA sequence: TGTGCCAGCAGTAAGCAGGGGTACCAAGAGACCCAGTACTTC. This translates into CASSKQGYQETQYF. This sequence joins TRBV6-5 and TRBJ2-5, with D possibly being TRBD1 (6 bases). The CDR3 covers 14 residues. Germline CDR1 is MNHEY and CDR2 is SVGAGI. V was shortened by 5 bases and J by 0 bases, with 10 bases between the two germline ends.

This clone was seen a single time. The J gene is TRBJ2-5, the V gene TRBV3-1 (or the pseudogene TRBV3-2); no firm D call. Looked up from germline, CDR1 is LGHDT and CDR2 is YNNKEL (reference sequence). The length of the CDR3 is 15 residues. The germline V and J ends were trimmed by 0 bases and 2 bases, with 10 bases remaining between them. CDR3 DNA: TGTGCCAGCAGCCAAGAACCCCCCCGGCAAGAGACCCAGTACTTC. As protein: CASSQEPPRQETQYF.

This chain connects TRBV6-5 to TRBJ2-7, with 12 bases identical to TRBD1. The CDR3 has 14 residues. Trimming at V came to 5 bases and at J to 4 bases, leaving 3 bases not matched to a gene. Germline loops: CDR1 MNHEY, CDR2 SVGAGI. CDR3 loop: CASSMGQGAYEQYF. Written as DNA, the CDR3 is TGTGCCAGCAGTATGGGACAGGGGGCGTACGAGCAGTACTTC.

The rearrangement joins TRBV28 to TRBJ1-2, with 10 bases fitting TRBD1. V was pared by 3 bases and J by 8 bases, with 6 bases of the junction left unmatched. Per germline, CDR1 MDHEN and CDR2 SYDVKM. This CDR3 region has 14 residues. The CDR3 loop is CASSFRTGGRGYTF. CDR3 nucleotides: TGTGCCAGCAGTTTTCGGACAGGGGGGCGAGGCTACACCTTC.

The chain employs TRBV25-1 and TRBJ2-5; D call uncertain. CDR1 and CDR2 (germline): MGHDK, SYGVNS. With 2 bases removed from V and 5 bases from J, the gap between germline ends came to 9 bases. This CDR3 has 13 amino acids. The CDR3 reads CASSEAVKETQYF. In DNA, the CDR3 is TGTGCCAGCAGTGAAGCAGTCAAGGAGACCCAGTACTTC.

The CDR3 here is CASSGTGVSEAFF. For the CDR3, the DNA is TGTGCCAGCAGCGGGACAGGGGTTTCTGAAGCTTTCTTT. The V call is TRBV28, the J call TRBJ1-1, with 10 bases lining up with TRBD1. With V trimmed by 6 bases and J by 6 bases, 4 bases remained unmatched. CDR3 size: 13 residues. CDR1 and CDR2 (germline): MDHEN, SYDVKM.

The chain links TRBV2 to TRBJ2-2; 8 nucleotides agree with TRBD1. Per germline, CDR1 SNHLY and CDR2 FYNNEI. With 6 bases clipped from V and 2 bases from J, the junction kept 2 bases outside the gene matches. This CDR3 has 14 amino acids. DNA of the CDR3: TGTGCCAGCAGGGGGACAGGTAACACCGGGGAGCTGTTTTTT. It codes for CASRGTGNTGELFF.

The rearrangement joins TRBV10-3 to TRBJ1-6; a possible D gene is TRBD1 (5 bases). Germline lookup yields CDR1 ENHRY and CDR2 SYGVKD. The CDR3 totals 15 residues. Between the trimmed V and J ends, which lost 2 bases and 5 bases, there was a span of 10 bases. The CDR3 sequence: CAISELGGDNSPLHF. DNA of the CDR3: TGTGCCATCAGTGAGCTGGGGGGGGATAATTCACCCCTCCACTTT.

V gene TRBV3-1 (or the pseudogene TRBV3-2) combines with J gene TRBJ1-2; D is perhaps TRBD1 (6 bases). Germline CDR1 reads LGHDT; CDR2 reads YNNKEL (reference sequence). The V end was cut by 0 bases, the J end by 3 bases, with 8 bases between. CDR3 length equals 14 residues. The CDR3 protein is CASSQEGGDYGYTF. The CDR3 nucleotides are TGTGCCAGCAGCCAAGAAGGGGGGGACTATGGCTACACCTTC.

The V and J genes are TRBV6-5 and TRBJ1-3, with a weak D call TRBD1 (6 bases). Germline V gene data show CDR1 as MNHEY and CDR2 as SVGAGI. The V gene lost 6 bases and the J gene lost 4 bases, with 16 bases spanning the gap. The CDR3 is 15 residues long. The CDR3 DNA is TGTGCCAGCAGGGTACAGGGTAAACGGGGAAACACCATATATTTT. Translating gives CASRVQGKRGNTIYF.

This chain connects TRBV4-2 to TRBJ2-1; the D gene is possibly TRBD1 (6 bases). Germline loops: CDR1 LGHNA, CDR2 YNFKEQ. The CDR3 runs to 21 residues. V dropped 2 bases and J dropped 7 bases, with 33 bases sitting between them. In DNA, the CDR3 is TGTGCCAGCAGCCAAACGACCGGGCGCAGGGGTGCTGAAGGGGTTTATAATGAGCAGTTCTTC. Translation: CASSQTTGRRGAEGVYNEQFF.